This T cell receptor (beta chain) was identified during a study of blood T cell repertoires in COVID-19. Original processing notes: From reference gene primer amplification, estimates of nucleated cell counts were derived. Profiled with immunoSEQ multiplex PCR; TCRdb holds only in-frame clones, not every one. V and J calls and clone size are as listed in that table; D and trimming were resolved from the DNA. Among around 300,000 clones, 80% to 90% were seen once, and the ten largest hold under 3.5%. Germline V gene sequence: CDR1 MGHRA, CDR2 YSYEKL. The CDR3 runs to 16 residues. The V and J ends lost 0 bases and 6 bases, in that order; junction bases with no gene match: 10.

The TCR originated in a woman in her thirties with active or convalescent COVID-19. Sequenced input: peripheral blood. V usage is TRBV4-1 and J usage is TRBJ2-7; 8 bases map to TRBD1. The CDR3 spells CASSQDRGQGSGEQYF. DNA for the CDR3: TGCGCCAGCAGCCAAGATCGCGGACAGGGTAGCGGCGAGCAGTACTTC.